The subject of this entry is one T cell receptor (beta chain). TCR libraries were built in bulk with a published protocol and specific TCR primers. In TCRdb, the PCR reads were re-called with MiXCR into one record per CDR3 protein. The sample yields a few hundred thousand distinct CDR3 sequences, about 25% seen once. Germline lookup yields CDR1 SGHRS and CDR2 YFSETQ. This CDR3 spans 15 amino acids. The V gene end was trimmed by 3 bases and the J gene end by 7 bases; junction bases not matched to a gene: 11. This specimen belongs to a study of molecular identifiers for immune sequencing clone quantification. Libraries of naive CD8 cells were prepared from 20,000 to 1,000,000 sorted cells using 10%, 30% or 50% RNA.

The source of this sequence is a human donor in good health. Some libraries in this study had Jurkat cell RNA spiked in. The rearrangement joins TRBV5-1 to TRBJ2-7; 9 positions match TRBD1. The sample taken for sequencing was naive CD8+ T cells from blood, with Jurkat cell RNA spiked in. Subset given: FACS-sorted CD8+CD4-CCR7+CD45RA+ naive T cells. The CDR3 nucleotides are TGCGCCAGCAGCTGGGGACAGGGTGGAAGTAGAGAGCAGTACTTC. Translating it yields CASSWGQGGSREQYF. Full variable domain (remainder filled in from reference TRBV5-1 and TRBJ2-7): KAGVTQTPRYLIKTRGQQVTLSCSPISGHRSVSWYQQTPGQGLQFLFEYFSETQRNKGNFPGRFSGRQFSNSRSEMNVSTLELGDSALYLCASSWGQGGSREQYFGPGTRLTVT.